This entry describes one TCR beta chain. This clonotype was seen at least ten times. The antigen it recognizes is unknown. Within one base of it there is no much larger clone, and no base qualities were kept. The CDR3 covers 17 residues, taking in both the cysteine and the phenylalanine. Of all the DNA, just the CDR3 is kept, 51 bases in frame from base 1. Trimming takes 6 bases off V and 0 bases off J; junction bases not matched to a gene: 7. CDR1 and CDR2 are drawn from the germline V gene: MRHNA, SNTAGT. Ophthalmopathy patients had moderately to severely active disease, with a Clinical Activity Score of 3 or more, a NOSPECS grade of 4 or more, and a disease duration of less than 3 months. Patients with uncontrolled infections, other autoimmune diseases, pregnancy or lactation were excluded. Diagnoses were established on the basis of clinical symptoms, serum thyroxine and TRAb, thyroid ultrasound, and orbital computed tomography. Ficoll-Paque density gradient centrifugation was used to isolate PBMCs from about 10 ml of fresh peripheral blood. Total RNA was extracted using Trizol reagent, and RNA quality was assessed on an Agilent 2100 Bioanalyzer.

The TCR beta CDR3 regions were amplified from RNA transcripts. For the first round of RT-PCR on the TCR CDR3, the HTBI primer set was used together with the Qiagen OneStep RT-PCR kit. The libraries were constructed in a second round of multiplex PCR and then size-selected and purified. Sequencing of the libraries was done on an Illumina HiSeq2000 using paired-end 100 bp reads. The original pipeline was this. SOAPnuke was used to process the raw data, with reads discarded if the reads contained adapters or uncalled bases, had a mean Phred below 15, or lacked an exact constant-primer or identifier match. COPE v1.2.5 was used to merge the high-quality paired reads, and each unique nucleotide sequence was defined as a clonotype. Clonotypes were aligned to IMGT TRBV, TRBD and TRBJ reference segments using MiTCR v1.1. The analysis was restricted to V-J combinations with a frequency above 0.0001, which together covered 99% to 99.2% of the repertoires. A TCS score was defined as the ratio of F50 (clonal expansion) to E x V (chaos), with BLOSUM62-based TCRdist applied between CDR3 peptides within each V-J. Welch's t-statistics and random forest reduced approximately 520 V-J features to roughly 13, which were used in a naive Bayes classifier (R e1071). TCRdb applied fastp at Q25 and MiXCR to the public reads, then kept only in-frame beta chains. Every entry covers one CDR3 protein and lists the most common genes and DNA from its rows. TCRdb, rather than the study authors, made the V and J calls. The sample table records under 250,000 distinct CDR3 sequences; around 26% of these occur just once. About 40% of the sample comes from the top ten.

The data were obtained in a study of T cells in Graves' hyperthyroidism and ophthalmopathy (dated by TCRdb to 2018 to 2020). Broadly, across the study: Peripheral blood samples were taken at initial diagnosis, before any treatment was given. After blood sampling, hyperthyroidism patients were treated with methimazole at a starting dose of 30 mg daily, and ophthalmopathy patients were treated with high-dose intravenous methylprednisolone. The 75 to 100 discovery patients were randomly split 7:3 into training and test sets. TCR Vbeta CDR3 sequencing of roughly 140 peripheral blood samples (under 45 ophthalmopathy, 70 to 85 hyperthyroidism and roughly 17 progressor patients) is reported in the paper. In addition, the study compared T-cell repertoires in thyroid tissue and in blood from five or six Graves' hyperthyroidism patients. A discovery cohort of around 100 patients, roughly 40 with Graves' ophthalmopathy and approximately 55 with stable Graves' hyperthyroidism, was used to find distinguishing TCR V-J signatures. An independent validation cohort of 18 to 20 hyperthyroidism patients and approximately 15 patients who later progressed to ophthalmopathy tested prospective prediction of ophthalmopathy. Overall study outcomes, separate from this receptor: Most expanded thyroid clonotypes (frequency above 0.001) were also detected in blood, a finding suggesting that blood repertoires may reflect thyroid immune responses. A 13 V-J signature model separated ophthalmopathy from stable hyperthyroidism, with approximately 87% sensitivity and 81.08% specificity in cross-validation and 80%/75% in testing. In validation, progression to ophthalmopathy was predicted by the model with nearly 71% sensitivity and about 72% specificity, a median of 6.5 months before onset. Sample size was not statistically predetermined, and blinding of investigators to group allocation was not performed.

The chain couples TRBV6-4 to TRBJ2-3; 12 of the junction bases match TRBD2. The receptor was isolated from a woman in her thirties or forties with Graves' ophthalmopathy. Specimen: blood. The base sequence is TGTGCCAGCAGCCCGGGACTAGCGGGTTCTAGCACAGATACGCAGTATTTT. Its protein is CASSPGLAGSSTDTQYF.